These T cell receptor beta chains were read from a single sample in a study of OX40 agonist ivuxolimab in advanced cancers. The assay was immunoSEQ multiplex PCR, and TCRdb's table has in-frame clones only and misses some. Of about 68,000 clones listed, around 83% are singletons. Sequenced here: CD4+ or CD8+ T cells sorted from blood, sampled in a trial of the OX40 agonist ivuxolimab. The receptors here all came from an adult with an advanced solid tumor such as melanoma, head and neck, liver or kidney cancer. The CDR3 runs from the conserved cysteine through the conserved F or W. A D gene is named only where the DNA matches it firmly. Clone sizes are given selectively: once, few, many, or a class where the clone is expanded.

d_call: NA; v_call: TRBV21-1; clone_size: NA; j_call: TRBJ2-7; cdr3_nt: TGTGCCAGCAGCAAATTTGTCTTCTTCTACGAGCAGTACTTC; cdr3_aa: CASSKFVFFYEQYF
d_call: TRBD2; v_call: TRBV6-5; clone_size: NA; j_call: TRBJ2-1; cdr3_nt: TGTGCCAGCAGTGTCGGACTAGCGGGACACAATGAGCAGTTCTTC; cdr3_aa: CASSVGLAGHNEQFF
d_call: NA; v_call: TRBV19; clone_size: NA; j_call: TRBJ1-1; cdr3_nt: TGTGCCAGTAGCCTACTCACTGAAGCTTTCTTT; cdr3_aa: CASSLLTEAFF
d_call: NA; v_call: TRBV6-1; clone_size: NA; j_call: TRBJ1-5; cdr3_nt: TGTGCCACCAGGGTTTATAGCAATCAGCCCCAGCATTTT; cdr3_aa: CATRVYSNQPQHF
d_call: NA; v_call: TRBV11-3; clone_size: NA; j_call: TRBJ1-1; cdr3_nt: TGTGCCAGCAGCTTAGACGGCCGGGCAGGGAACACTGAAGCTTTCTTT; cdr3_aa: CASSLDGRAGNTEAFF
d_call: TRBD1; v_call: TRBV2; clone_size: NA; j_call: TRBJ2-5; cdr3_nt: TGTGCCAGCACTGTCAGTTTCGGGACAGTCCAAGAGACCCAGTACTTC; cdr3_aa: CASTVSFGTVQETQYF
d_call: TRBD1; v_call: TRBV9; clone_size: NA; j_call: TRBJ2-7; cdr3_nt: TGTGCCAGCAGCGTAGCCACAGGGGGCTGGTACGAGCAGTACTTC; cdr3_aa: CASSVATGGWYEQYF
d_call: NA; v_call: TRBV6-1; clone_size: NA; j_call: TRBJ1-1; cdr3_nt: TGTGCCAGCAGTGAAGTTCCCACAGGGTACACTGAAGCTTTCTTT; cdr3_aa: CASSEVPTGYTEAFF
d_call: NA; v_call: TRBV18; clone_size: NA; j_call: TRBJ1-1; cdr3_nt: TGTGCCAGCTTACAGGACCCGAGGACTGAAGCTTTCTTT; cdr3_aa: CASLQDPRTEAFF
d_call: TRBD1; v_call: TRBV5-1; clone_size: NA; j_call: TRBJ1-5; cdr3_nt: TGCGCCAGCAGCCTGGAGGGACAGGGAGCGCAGCCCCAGCATTTT; cdr3_aa: CASSLEGQGAQPQHF
d_call: TRBD1; v_call: TRBV6-5; clone_size: NA; j_call: TRBJ2-1; cdr3_nt: TGTGCCAGCAGCCCCGACAGGGGCCTAGATGAGCAGTTCTTC; cdr3_aa: CASSPDRGLDEQFF
d_call: NA; v_call: TRBV5-6; clone_size: NA; j_call: TRBJ2-7; cdr3_nt: TGTGCCAGCACCCATTCAAAGATAGCCTACGAGCAGTACTTC; cdr3_aa: CASTHSKIAYEQYF
d_call: NA; v_call: TRBV5-5; clone_size: NA; j_call: TRBJ2-2; cdr3_nt: TGTGCCAGCAGCTTGGGATCGGCGCGGACCGGGGAGCTGTTTTTT; cdr3_aa: CASSLGSARTGELFF
d_call: NA; v_call: TRBV14; clone_size: once; j_call: TRBJ2-3; cdr3_nt: TGTGCCAGCAGCCAAGGTGTCAGGGTCACCACAGATACGCAGTATTTT; cdr3_aa: CASSQGVRVTTDTQYF
d_call: NA; v_call: TRBV18; clone_size: few; j_call: TRBJ1-5; cdr3_nt: TGTGCCAGCTCACCACCTGAGGGGGGAGGTCAGCCCCAGCATTTT; cdr3_aa: CASSPPEGGGQPQHF
d_call: NA; v_call: TRBV4-1; clone_size: NA; j_call: TRBJ1-5; cdr3_nt: TGCGCCAGCAGCCAAAACGCCAGGGGCGATAGCAATCAGCCCCAGCATTTT; cdr3_aa: CASSQNARGDSNQPQHF
d_call: TRBD1; v_call: TRBV5-4; clone_size: once; j_call: TRBJ2-6; cdr3_nt: TGTACCAGCACCCCGGGACAGGGGTTCTCTGGGGCCAACGTCCTGACTTTC; cdr3_aa: CTSTPGQGFSGANVLTF
d_call: TRBD1; v_call: TRBV6-7; clone_size: NA; j_call: TRBJ2-1; cdr3_nt: TGTGCCAGCAGTTACTCGTGTCCGGACAGGGGATATGAGCAGTTCTTC; cdr3_aa: CASSYSCPDRGYEQFF
d_call: NA; v_call: TRBV6-1; clone_size: NA; j_call: TRBJ2-1; cdr3_nt: TGTGCCAGCAGCCTTTTGTATTACAATGAGCAGTTCTTC; cdr3_aa: CASSLLYYNEQFF
d_call: TRBD1; v_call: TRBV2; clone_size: NA; j_call: TRBJ2-5; cdr3_nt: TGTGCCAGCATAGGGACAGGGCCGACCCAGTACTTC; cdr3_aa: CASIGTGPTQYF
d_call: NA; v_call: TRBV5-1; clone_size: NA; j_call: TRBJ1-5; cdr3_nt: TGCGCCAGCAGCCCGTCGGGGGGATTCCCGCCCCAGCATTTT; cdr3_aa: CASSPSGGFPPQHF
d_call: TRBD2; v_call: TRBV7-2; clone_size: NA; j_call: TRBJ2-5; cdr3_nt: TGTGCCAGCAGCATAGATAGCGGGCGACAAGAGACCCAGTACTTC; cdr3_aa: CASSIDSGRQETQYF
d_call: NA; v_call: TRBV6-5; clone_size: NA; j_call: TRBJ1-2; cdr3_nt: TGTGCCAGCAGTTACTCGAGTCGGGGGACCCGGGGCTACACCTTC; cdr3_aa: CASSYSSRGTRGYTF
d_call: TRBD1; v_call: TRBV5-1; clone_size: NA; j_call: TRBJ2-2; cdr3_nt: TGCGCCAGCAGCTTGGCGGGACAGTCCACCGGGGAGCTGTTTTTT; cdr3_aa: CASSLAGQSTGELFF
d_call: NA; v_call: TRBV19; clone_size: NA; j_call: TRBJ1-2; cdr3_nt: TGTGCCAGTAGTATAGATCCGGGTGGGGCCGGAGGACAGACCTACACCTTC; cdr3_aa: CASSIDPGGAGGQTYTF
d_call: NA; v_call: TRBV4-2; clone_size: medium-sized; j_call: TRBJ1-2; cdr3_nt: TGTGCCAGCAGCCAAGACCAGGGATTTGGCTACACCTTC; cdr3_aa: CASSQDQGFGYTF
d_call: TRBD2; v_call: TRBV4-2; clone_size: NA; j_call: TRBJ2-4; cdr3_nt: TGTGCCAGCAGCCAAGAAACGCGGGGGGCTGGGTTCATTCAGTACTTC; cdr3_aa: CASSQETRGAGFIQYF
d_call: NA; v_call: TRBV6-6; clone_size: NA; j_call: TRBJ1-2; cdr3_nt: TGTGCCAGCAGTTCACAGGGAATCTCTAACTATGGCTACACCTTC; cdr3_aa: CASSSQGISNYGYTF
d_call: NA; v_call: TRBV30; clone_size: NA; j_call: TRBJ2-7; cdr3_nt: TGTGCCTGGAGTGTTGGCCCGGGCGAGCAGTACTTC; cdr3_aa: CAWSVGPGEQYF
d_call: TRBD1; v_call: TRBV6-5; clone_size: once; j_call: TRBJ1-6; cdr3_nt: TGTGCCAGCAGTCCCGACAGGGGGAGTATTTCACCCCTCCACTTT; cdr3_aa: CASSPDRGSISPLHF
d_call: NA; v_call: TRBV5-1; clone_size: NA; j_call: TRBJ1-1; cdr3_nt: TGCGCCAGCAGCTTCATACGATCGCTGAACACTGAAGCTTTCTTT; cdr3_aa: CASSFIRSLNTEAFF
d_call: NA; v_call: TRBV19; clone_size: NA; j_call: TRBJ2-3; cdr3_nt: TGTGCCAGTAGTATAGAGGCAGGGGGGGTGTATACGCAGTATTTT; cdr3_aa: CASSIEAGGVYTQYF
d_call: NA; v_call: TRBV7-6; clone_size: few; j_call: TRBJ2-5; cdr3_nt: TGTGCCAGCAGCAAGGGGCGGCAAGAGACCCAGTACTTC; cdr3_aa: CASSKGRQETQYF
d_call: TRBD1; v_call: TRBV2; clone_size: NA; j_call: TRBJ2-7; cdr3_nt: TGTGCCAGCAGGCGACAGGGCCACGAGCAGTACTTC; cdr3_aa: CASRRQGHEQYF
d_call: NA; v_call: TRBV6-5; clone_size: once; j_call: TRBJ2-5; cdr3_nt: TGTGCCAGCAGTTACAGAAGGGGAGTCGTAGAGACCCAGTACTTC; cdr3_aa: CASSYRRGVVETQYF
d_call: TRBD2; v_call: TRBV11-2; clone_size: NA; j_call: TRBJ2-3; cdr3_nt: TGTGCCAGCAGTCGGACTAGCGGGGCAGATACGCAGTATTTT; cdr3_aa: CASSRTSGADTQYF
d_call: NA; v_call: TRBV5-1; clone_size: NA; j_call: TRBJ1-1; cdr3_nt: TGCGCCAGCAGCCTAACGGTGAGCACTGAAGCTTTCTTT; cdr3_aa: CASSLTVSTEAFF
d_call: TRBD1; v_call: TRBV25-1; clone_size: NA; j_call: TRBJ1-6; cdr3_nt: TGTGCCAGCAGTGAATACCTGACAGGGGGTTCACCCCTCCACTTT; cdr3_aa: CASSEYLTGGSPLHF
d_call: TRBD1; v_call: TRBV7-2; clone_size: NA; j_call: TRBJ2-3; cdr3_nt: TGTGCCAGCAGCTTAGCCGGGACAGGCCGCACAGATACGCAGTATTTT; cdr3_aa: CASSLAGTGRTDTQYF
d_call: NA; v_call: TRBV10-1; clone_size: NA; j_call: TRBJ2-7; cdr3_nt: TGCGCCAGCAGTGAGGCTGGGGGACTCTCCTACGAGCAGTACTTC; cdr3_aa: CASSEAGGLSYEQYF
d_call: NA; v_call: TRBV5-1; clone_size: NA; j_call: TRBJ2-7; cdr3_nt: TGCGCCAGCAGCTTGGTTGACAGGTCGGGCGAGCAGTACTTC; cdr3_aa: CASSLVDRSGEQYF
d_call: TRBD2; v_call: TRBV7-2; clone_size: NA; j_call: TRBJ2-3; cdr3_nt: TGTGCCAGCAGCCCAATAGCGGGCAGGAGCACAGATACGCAGTATTTT; cdr3_aa: CASSPIAGRSTDTQYF
d_call: TRBD1; v_call: TRBV28; clone_size: NA; j_call: TRBJ1-2; cdr3_nt: TGTGCCAGCAGCTCCTCTCCACAGGGGGCTGGCGGCTACACCTTC; cdr3_aa: CASSSSPQGAGGYTF
d_call: NA; v_call: TRBV2; clone_size: NA; j_call: TRBJ1-3; cdr3_nt: TGTGCCAGCAGTGCCGTATTCGGAAACACCATATATTTT; cdr3_aa: CASSAVFGNTIYF
d_call: NA; v_call: TRBV28; clone_size: NA; j_call: TRBJ1-5; cdr3_nt: TGTGCCAGCAGTTTTGGCCCTGGTTTAGGCAGTTTTGATCAGCCCCAGCATTTT; cdr3_aa: CASSFGPGLGSFDQPQHF
d_call: NA; v_call: TRBV5-1; clone_size: NA; j_call: TRBJ2-1; cdr3_nt: TGCGCCAGCAGCTTGGCTCCCCCCCTAGGGGTCAATGAGCAGTTCTTC; cdr3_aa: CASSLAPPLGVNEQFF
d_call: TRBD2; v_call: TRBV6-5; clone_size: NA; j_call: TRBJ2-1; cdr3_nt: TGTGCCAGCAAAGGCGGGGGAAGCCGTAATGAGCAGTTCTTC; cdr3_aa: CASKGGGSRNEQFF
d_call: NA; v_call: TRBV5-4; clone_size: NA; j_call: TRBJ1-4; cdr3_nt: TGTGCCAGCAGCTCCGGGATTCCAAATGAAAAACTGTTTTTT; cdr3_aa: CASSSGIPNEKLFF
d_call: NA; v_call: TRBV18; clone_size: NA; j_call: TRBJ2-2; cdr3_nt: TGTGCCAGCTCACCGAGGCCGGAAGCCGGGGAGCTGTTTTTT; cdr3_aa: CASSPRPEAGELFF
d_call: TRBD1; v_call: TRBV5-6; clone_size: NA; j_call: TRBJ2-7; cdr3_nt: TGTGCCAGCAGGGAGCGAGGGACAGACTACGAGCAGTACTTC; cdr3_aa: CASRERGTDYEQYF
d_call: NA; v_call: TRBV6-6; clone_size: NA; j_call: TRBJ1-4; cdr3_nt: TGTGCCAGCACCCAGGGGTCCGACAGCGGCGGAAAACTGTTTTTT; cdr3_aa: CASTQGSDSGGKLFF
d_call: NA; v_call: TRBV6-8; clone_size: NA; j_call: TRBJ2-3; cdr3_nt: TGTGCCAGCAGTTACTCGCGGGCTTCGACAGATACGCAGTATTTT; cdr3_aa: CASSYSRASTDTQYF
d_call: NA; v_call: TRBV19; clone_size: NA; j_call: TRBJ1-2; cdr3_nt: TGTGCCAGTAGTAACGGACTACAAACGGGGTACACCTTC; cdr3_aa: CASSNGLQTGYTF
d_call: NA; v_call: TRBV6-6; clone_size: NA; j_call: TRBJ1-4; cdr3_nt: TGTGCCAGCAGCCCCGGGGTGCTCACTAATGAAAAACTGTTTTTT; cdr3_aa: CASSPGVLTNEKLFF
d_call: NA; v_call: TRBV10-3; clone_size: NA; j_call: TRBJ2-3; cdr3_nt: TGTGCCATCAGTGACGCTGGGGGGGCAGCAACTAGCACAGATACGCAGTATTTT; cdr3_aa: CAISDAGGAATSTDTQYF